This T cell receptor beta chain comes out of a study of T cells in localized non-small cell lung cancer. Overall study results and limits: Across samples, adjacent lung featured a median roughly 60 of the top 100 tumor clones. Longer overall survival accompanied higher blood T cell density. Tumor trailed uninvolved adjacent lung in T cell clonality, which peaked there. Heterogeneity within the tumor remains possible, as just one region underwent sequencing.

This clone has only a few counts. Its matching antigen is unknown. The assay was immunoSEQ multiplex PCR, and TCRdb's table has in-frame clones only and misses some. The data contain around 3,200 clones, around 25% of them singletons. Germline CDR1 is SGHVS and CDR2 is FQNEAQ. Trimming cost V 6 bases and J 10 bases, with 16 bases left between them. CDR3 length: 13 residues. This TCR was sampled from a man aged 40 to 75 with stage I lung adenocarcinoma. Here the sequenced sample was lung tumor tissue, taken before any cancer treatment. V gene TRBV7-8 combines with J gene TRBJ2-1; D tentatively fits TRBD1 or TRBD2 (5 bases each). The CDR3 bases are TGTGCCAGCAGTCGGGACGGAGTGAGCGAGCAGTTCTTC. It translates to CASSRDGVSEQFF.